This T cell receptor (beta chain) derives from a study of T cells in Graves' hyperthyroidism and ophthalmopathy. General study findings and limits: The majority of expanded thyroid clonotypes above 0.001 also appeared in blood. With a median lead of approximately six months before onset, the model predicted ophthalmopathy.

Diagnosis relied on clinical symptoms, serum thyroxine and TRAb, thyroid ultrasound and orbital computed tomography. Source material for PBMCs was about 10 ml fresh peripheral blood. The sample holds many counts of this clonotype. Its antigen is undetermined. Germline CDR1 MDHEN, CDR2 SYDVKM. V was clipped by 2 bases and J by 10 bases, with 15 bases between them. The CDR3 loop spans 14 amino acids. Regions amplified from RNA transcripts were the TCR beta CDR3 regions. In the first-round RT-PCR of the TCR CDR3, the HTBI primer set was used. TCRdb used MiXCR to reprocess the multiplex PCR reads, holding one entry per CDR3 protein. The sample has about 420,000 distinct CDR3 sequences; approximately 13% are singletons.

The chain carries TRBV28 and TRBJ2-1; D tentatively fits TRBD1 or TRBD2 (5 bases each). The sequence came from a woman aged 18-29 years with Graves' hyperthyroidism. Specimen: blood. The CDR3 DNA reads TGTGCCAGCAGTTTAGTGGGAGTTACAGGAGAGCAGTTCTTC. It is translated as CASSLVGVTGEQFF. Filled out from reference TRBV28 and TRBJ2-1, the complete variable domain reads DVKVTQSSRYLVKRTGEKVFLECVQDMDHENMFWYRQDPGLGLRLIYFSYDVKMKEKGDIPEGYSVSREKKERFSLILESASTNQTSMYLCASSLVGVTGEQFFGPGTRLTVL.